The 22 T cell receptor beta chains in this list originate from one sample, sequenced in a study of blood T cell repertoires in COVID-19. Measured with immunoSEQ multiplex PCR; TCRdb has only the in-frame clones, and not every one. The data contain about 86,000 clones, more than 75% of them singletons. Sequencing was performed on peripheral blood. The receptors derive from a woman older than 75 with acute or convalescent COVID-19.

The V call is TRBV7-8, the J call TRBJ2-5; 10 positions agree with TRBD2. Germline CDR1 reads SGHVS; CDR2 reads FQNEAQ. V trimming: 0 bases; J trimming: 3 bases; junction bases outside the gene matches: 7. The CDR3 runs to 17 residues. The DNA for the CDR3 is TGTGCCAGCAGCTTAGCGTCGATAGCGGGGGGTAAAGAGACCCAGTACTTC. It translates to CASSLASIAGGKETQYF.

The chain joins TRBV2 to TRBJ1-1; 8 nucleotides align to TRBD1. V lost 5 bases and J lost 5; bases outside the gene matches: 10. The germline CDR1 and CDR2 sequences are SNHLY and FYNNEI. The CDR3 totals 15 residues. DNA for the CDR3: TGTGCCAGCAGTACCGCAGGGGGCGTCGCAACTGAAGCTTTCTTT. This codes for CASSTAGGVATEAFF.

This chain links TRBV5-1 with TRBJ1-2; 7 bases agree with TRBD1. With 0 bases clipped from V and 6 bases from J, the junction kept 5 bases outside the gene matches. Germline values: CDR1 SGHRS, CDR2 YFSETQ. The length of the CDR3 is 14 residues. This chain's CDR3 is CASSLDRGADGYTF. The CDR3 DNA follows: TGCGCCAGCAGCTTGGACAGGGGCGCGGATGGCTACACCTTC.

The genes are TRBV27 and TRBJ1-1; D remains unclear. This CDR3 has 13 residues. CDR1 MNHEY and CDR2 SMNVEV come from the germline V gene (reference sequence). Trimming removed 3 bases from V and 4 bases from J, with 9 bases in between. The CDR3 reads CASSFWGGTEAFF. The CDR3 DNA sequence: TGTGCCAGCAGTTTTTGGGGAGGCACTGAAGCTTTCTTT.

V and J are TRBV6-5 and TRBJ2-7; TRBD1 agrees at 9 bases. The CDR3 has 13 residues. With 11 bases clipped from V and 5 bases from J, the junction kept 10 bases outside the gene matches. Germline CDR1 and CDR2: MNHEY and SVGAGI. The CDR3: CAATGTGYHEQYF. CDR3 bases: TGTGCCGCGACGGGGACAGGGTACCACGAGCAGTACTTC.

This clone was counted only a few times. The chain has TRBV6-5 and TRBJ2-7; TRBD1 is a possible D gene (5 bases). Germline CDR1 reads MNHEY; CDR2 reads SVGAGI. The CDR3 consists of 12 residues. V lost 2 bases, J lost 3 bases, and 5 bases lay in between. CDR3 coding DNA: TGTGCCAGCAGTTACAGGGGCTACGAGCAGTACTTC. Translating gives CASSYRGYEQYF.

The chain uses TRBV2 and TRBJ1-1; D remains ambiguous. CDR1 and CDR2 from the germline V gene are SNHLY and FYNNEI. The V end was cut by 7 bases, the J end by 3 bases, with 9 bases between. There are 12 residues in the CDR3. CDR3 sequence (DNA): TGTGCCAGCAAGGAGTACTACACTGAAGCTTTCTTT. Amino acid sequence: CASKEYYTEAFF.

The chain joins TRBV14 to TRBJ2-1; the D gene is possibly TRBD1 (5 bases). CDR1 and CDR2 from the germline V gene are SGHDN and FVKESK. Deletions cut 2 bases from V and 3 bases from J, with 11 bases between. The CDR3 extends over 15 amino acids. CDR3 region: CASSQIWGDYNEQFF. In nucleotides, the CDR3 is TGTGCCAGCAGCCAAATTTGGGGCGACTACAATGAGCAGTTCTTC.

V is TRBV27 and J is TRBJ1-6, with a tentative D call TRBD1 (6 bases). In germline, CDR1 is MNHEY, CDR2 SMNVEV (reference sequence). V shed 4 bases and J shed 10 bases, with 23 bases lying between them. The CDR3 has 17 amino acids. The CDR3 sequence: CASSSLGTRGLRSPLHF. DNA of the CDR3: TGTGCCAGCAGTTCCCTGGGGACACGGGGACTAAGATCACCCCTCCACTTT.

This clone has a handful of counts. The genes are TRBV6-5 and TRBJ1-5; 7 nucleotides align to TRBD1. Trimming cost V 5 bases and J 4 bases; bases outside gene matches: 8. Germline V gene sequence: CDR1 MNHEY, CDR2 SVGAGI. The CDR3 contains 15 residues. CDR3 nucleotide sequence: TGTGCCAGCAGTCTGGACAGGCCGGGAAATCAGCCCCAGCATTTT. This gives the protein CASSLDRPGNQPQHF.

This clone appeared a few times. V usage is TRBV11-2 and J usage is TRBJ2-6; no firm D call. Deletions cut 5 bases from V and 0 bases from J, with 8 bases between. The CDR3 loop spans 15 amino acids. Per germline, CDR1 SGHAT and CDR2 FQNNGV. The CDR3 DNA follows: TGTGCCAGCAGCCTAACGAGCTCTGGGGCCAACGTCCTGACTTTC. This encodes CASSLTSSGANVLTF.

The chain has TRBV28 and TRBJ2-7; D uncertain. This CDR3 is 14 amino acids long. The V gene's germline CDR1 is MDHEN and CDR2 SYDVKM. V was shortened by 5 bases and J by 3 bases, with 14 bases between the two germline ends. The CDR3 protein is CASSLGFFGYEQYF. DNA for the CDR3: TGTGCCAGCAGTCTCGGGTTTTTCGGCTACGAGCAGTACTTC.

The genes are TRBV27 and TRBJ2-7, with 9 bases identical to TRBD2. CDR3 length: 14 amino acids. The trim removed 0 bases at V and 5 bases at J, leaving 2 bases unmatched. Germline CDR1 is MNHEY and CDR2 is SMNVEV (reference sequence). CDR3 region: CASSLSLAGHEQYF. Written as DNA, the CDR3 is TGTGCCAGCAGTTTATCACTAGCGGGCCACGAGCAGTACTTC.

The chain carries TRBV9 and TRBJ1-6, with D possibly being TRBD1 (6 bases). This CDR3 is built from 15 residues. The V end was cut by 8 bases, the J end by 9 bases, with 21 bases between. Germline values: CDR1 SGDLS, CDR2 YYNGEE. The CDR3 sequence: CASSRGEGGGSPLHF. CDR3 DNA sequence: TGTGCCAGTTCAAGAGGGGAGGGGGGTGGTTCACCCCTCCACTTT.

This chain's CDR3 is CASSLERVSTDTQYF. The CDR3 nucleotides read TGTGCCAGCAGCTTGGAGCGGGTGAGCACAGATACGCAGTATTTT. The rearrangement uses TRBV5-6 and TRBJ2-3; a weak D match, TRBD2 (6 bases). The CDR3 runs 15 residues. CDR1 SGHDT and CDR2 YYEEEE come from the germline V gene. The V gene lost 0 bases and the J gene lost 0 bases, with 8 bases spanning the gap.

The V and J genes are TRBV29-1 and TRBJ2-1; 12 positions agree with TRBD2. Per the germline V gene, CDR1 is SQVTM and CDR2 is ANQGSEA. V lost 4 bases to trimming and J lost 9 bases; unmatched junction nucleotides: 7. The CDR3 has 14 amino acids. The CDR3 DNA sequence: TGCAGCGTTGGAACCGCTAGCGGGAGGGGTGAGCAGTTCTTC. As protein: CSVGTASGRGEQFF.

This chain connects TRBV3-1 (or the pseudogene TRBV3-2) to TRBJ2-5; no definite D call. V was clipped by 1 base and J by 3 bases, with 12 bases between them. The CDR3 consists of 15 residues. Germline CDR1 and CDR2: LGHDT and YNNKEL (reference sequence). This CDR3 is CASSQGSGVEETQYF. The CDR3 coding sequence is TGTGCCAGCAGCCAAGGGAGTGGAGTCGAAGAGACCCAGTACTTC.

This chain links TRBV19 with TRBJ2-7; 8 bases are shared with TRBD2. The CDR3 covers 14 residues. The germline CDR1 and CDR2 sequences are LNHDA and SQIVND (reference sequence). Trimming removed 3 bases from V and 3 bases from J; junction bases left unmatched: 4. The CDR3 bases are TGTGCCAGTAGTATCTCAGCGGGAGACTACGAGCAGTACTTC. It translates to CASSISAGDYEQYF.

The chain employs TRBV3-1 (or the pseudogene TRBV3-2) and TRBJ1-6, with a weak D call TRBD1 (6 bases). This CDR3 is 15 amino acids long. With 7 bases removed from V and 9 bases from J, the gap between germline ends came to 19 bases. Per the germline V gene, CDR1 is LGHDT and CDR2 is YNNKEL (reference sequence). The CDR3 here is CASKPSGDIGSPLHF. CDR3 DNA: TGTGCCAGCAAACCATCCGGGGACATCGGTTCACCCCTCCACTTT.

This clone was seen more than once but under ten times. The chain recombines TRBV19 with TRBJ1-5; D is undetermined. Trimming left V 3 bases short and J 3 bases short, with 9 bases between. This CDR3 is built from 14 residues. Germline V gene lookup returns CDR1 LNHDA and CDR2 SQIVND (reference sequence). The CDR3 here is CASSIGQFNQPQHF. The CDR3 nucleotides read TGTGCCAGTAGTATTGGGCAGTTCAATCAGCCCCAGCATTTT.

V and J are TRBV7-8 and TRBJ1-1; D possibly corresponds to TRBD1 (5 bases). The germline CDR1 and CDR2 sequences are SGHVS and FQNEAQ. Between the trimmed V and J ends, which lost 3 bases and 0 bases, there was a span of 8 bases. The CDR3 totals 14 residues. The CDR3 sequence: CASSLGGVNTEAFF. CDR3 nucleotides: TGTGCCAGCAGCTTGGGGGGGGTGAACACTGAAGCTTTCTTT.

The V gene is TRBV11-3, the J gene TRBJ1-4; D not certain. Trimming took off 0 bases at V and 3 bases at J, with 20 bases between the two ends. CDR3 length equals 19 residues. Per germline, CDR1 SGHNT and CDR2 YENEEA. The CDR3 DNA reads as TGTGCCAGCAGCTTAGAGGATGGTTCGTGGCGGAGATCTAATGAAAAACTGTTTTTT. It translates to CASSLEDGSWRRSNEKLFF.